This T cell receptor beta chain was documented in a study of beta chain features in type 1 diabetes. Looking at the study overall: Summed over all samples, the examined sorted cells came to some 99 million. Overall study findings and caveats: Type 1 diabetes patients had fewer VDJ junction insertions and more deletions. A moderate, significant TCRB CDR3 shortening appeared in type 1 diabetes across four CD4+ subsets.

cDNA synthesis used the whole RNA isolate, giving expressed TCRB sequences. Sequenced by immunoSEQ multiplex PCR; TCRdb stores in-frame clones only, minus some. Among fewer than 650,000 clones, 15% to 19% were seen once, and the ten largest hold about 0.087%. Germline CDR1 reads SGHAT; CDR2 reads FQDESV (reference sequence). The CDR3 has 14 amino acids. V lost 5 bases and J 1 base, leaving 11 bases between the germline ends. This clone was picked up a small number of times. The antigen remains undetermined. This receptor was obtained from a man aged 18 to 29 in good health. This rearrangement joins TRBV11-1 to TRBJ2-5; D remains unclear. Input material: naive CD4+ T cells from blood. The CDR3 coding sequence is TGTGCCAGCAGCCAGGCAGGCCCCCAAGAGACCCAGTACTTC. Translation gives CASSQAGPQETQYF. The whole variable domain, remainder taken from reference TRBV11-1 and TRBJ2-5, is EAEVAQSPRYKITEKSQAVAFWCDPISGHATLYWYRQILGQGPELLVQFQDESVVDDSQLPKDRFSAERLKGVDSTLKIQPAELGDSAMYLCASSQAGPQETQYFGPGTRLLVL.